A selection of T cell receptor beta chains follows, all from one sample in a study of cytomegalovirus exposure and HLA in healthy donors. TCRdb keeps only in-frame clones here, not all; method: immunoSEQ multiplex PCR. The sample holds about 76,000 clones; over 60% are singletons and the top ten take roughly a sixth. Sequencing input: PBMCs. These TCRs come from a woman aged 40 to 55 in good health and CMV-seropositive. Both conserved end residues are part of each CDR3. A D gene is named only where the DNA matches it firmly. Not all rows give a size; the values are once, few, many and, for expanded clones, a class.

V: TRBV7-9; size: few; length: 15; J: TRBJ2-1; D: TRBD2; CDR3: CASSSPAGENNEQFF; DNA: TGTGCCAGCAGCTCCCCAGCGGGAGAGAACAATGAGCAGTTCTTC
V: TRBV10-3; size: few; length: 16; J: TRBJ1-6; D: TRBD1; CDR3: CAIRDAGTGNSSPLHF; DNA: TGTGCCATCAGGGACGCCGGGACAGGGAATAGTTCACCCCTCCACTTT
V: TRBV28; size: .; length: 14; J: TRBJ2-7; D: TRBD2; CDR3: CASSSGLAVYEQYF; DNA: TGTGCCAGCAGTTCAGGCCTAGCGGTCTACGAGCAGTACTTC
V: TRBV27; size: .; length: 16; J: TRBJ2-3; D: TRBD2; CDR3: CASSLGSGSHTDTQYF; DNA: TGTGCCAGCAGTTTAGGTAGCGGGAGCCACACAGATACGCAGTATTTT
V: TRBV6-5; size: .; length: 14; J: TRBJ2-1; D: .; CDR3: CASSTPTRKRAQFF; DNA: TGTGCCAGCAGTACCCCCACTAGGAAGAGGGCGCAGTTCTTC
V: TRBV7-6; size: .; length: 13; J: TRBJ2-1; D: TRBD1; CDR3: CASSLVGQDEQFF; DNA: TGTGCCAGCAGCTTGGTTGGACAGGATGAGCAGTTCTTC
V: TRBV4-3; size: .; length: 13; J: TRBJ1-6; D: .; CDR3: CASSLQGRSPLHF; DNA: TGCGCCAGCAGCCTACAGGGAAGGTCACCCCTCCACTTT
V: TRBV30; size: .; length: 15; J: TRBJ1-6; D: .; CDR3: CAWSGQDPANSPLHF; DNA: TGTGCCTGGAGTGGACAGGACCCCGCTAATTCACCCCTCCACTTT
V: TRBV10-3; size: .; length: 15; J: TRBJ2-7; D: TRBD1; CDR3: CAISDPGQGAYEQYF; DNA: TGTGCCATCAGTGACCCGGGACAGGGGGCCTACGAGCAGTACTTC
V: TRBV5-1; size: .; length: 14; J: TRBJ2-5; D: .; CDR3: CASSLRQRQETQYF; DNA: TGCGCCAGCAGCTTGCGACAGAGACAAGAGACCCAGTACTTC
V: TRBV7-9; size: .; length: 12; J: TRBJ1-5; D: .; CDR3: CASSIATEPQHF; DNA: TGTGCCAGCAGCATCGCCACGGAGCCCCAGCATTTT
V: TRBV28; size: once; length: 15; J: TRBJ1-2; D: .; CDR3: CASSHPGGAEYGYTF; DNA: TGTGCCAGCAGCCACCCGGGGGGGGCAGAATATGGCTACACCTTC
V: TRBV4-2; size: few; length: 14; J: TRBJ1-1; D: .; CDR3: CASSQDPEDTEAFF; DNA: TGTGCCAGCAGCCAAGACCCCGAGGACACTGAAGCTTTCTTT
V: TRBV7-2; size: .; length: 13; J: TRBJ1-3; D: .; CDR3: CASSLGPGVTIYF; DNA: TGTGCCAGCAGCTTAGGTCCAGGGGTCACCATATATTTT
V: TRBV6-5; size: .; length: 15; J: TRBJ1-1; D: .; CDR3: CASSYSRGSNTEAFF; DNA: TGTGCCAGCAGTTACTCAAGGGGATCGAACACTGAAGCTTTCTTT
V: TRBV9; size: once; length: 13; J: TRBJ2-5; D: .; CDR3: CASSVTGQETQYF; DNA: TGTGCCAGCAGCGTAACAGGGCAAGAGACCCAGTACTTC
V: TRBV28; size: .; length: 16; J: TRBJ2-5; D: TRBD1; CDR3: CASSLSPGQGQETQYF; DNA: TGTGCCAGCAGTTTATCCCCGGGACAGGGGCAAGAGACCCAGTACTTC
V: TRBV15; size: few; length: 17; J: TRBJ2-3; D: TRBD2; CDR3: CATSREIAGVGTDTQYF; DNA: TGTGCCACCAGCAGAGAGATCGCGGGGGTTGGGACAGATACGCAGTATTTT
V: TRBV10-3; size: .; length: 15; J: TRBJ2-7; D: TRBD1; CDR3: CAISEDRGGSYEQYF; DNA: TGTGCCATCAGTGAGGACAGGGGCGGATCCTACGAGCAGTACTTC
V: TRBV29-1; size: few; length: 10; J: TRBJ2-3; D: .; CDR3: CSSSTDTQYF; DNA: TGCAGCTCCTCCACAGATACGCAGTATTTT
V: TRBV2; size: .; length: 11; J: TRBJ1-3; D: .; CDR3: CASEGGNTIYF; DNA: TGTGCCAGCGAGGGAGGAAACACCATATATTTT
V: TRBV10-1; size: .; length: 14; J: TRBJ2-3; D: .; CDR3: CASSGNRVIDTQYF; DNA: TGCGCCAGCAGTGGGAACAGGGTGATAGATACGCAGTATTTT
V: TRBV20-1; size: .; length: 11; J: TRBJ2-5; D: .; CDR3: CSASGQETQYF; DNA: TGCAGTGCTAGCGGCCAAGAGACCCAGTACTTC
V: TRBV28; size: once; length: 12; J: TRBJ1-2; D: .; CDR3: CASSLYRHGYTF; DNA: TGTGCCAGCAGTTTATACAGGCATGGCTACACCTTC
V: TRBV29-1; size: .; length: 17; J: TRBJ1-1; D: .; CDR3: CSVGNGILAGDNTEAFF; DNA: TGCAGCGTCGGCAACGGAATCCTTGCGGGGGACAACACTGAAGCTTTCTTT
V: TRBV18; size: once; length: 16; J: TRBJ2-2; D: .; CDR3: CASSPRLPGNTGELFF; DNA: TGTGCCAGCTCACCACGTCTCCCGGGAAACACCGGGGAGCTGTTTTTT
V: TRBV7-9; size: .; length: 14; J: TRBJ2-4; D: TRBD1; CDR3: CASSLQGALNIQYF; DNA: TGTGCCAGCAGCTTACAGGGGGCTTTAAACATTCAGTACTTC
V: TRBV2; size: .; length: 17; J: TRBJ1-4; D: TRBD1; CDR3: CASSVSRDRGTNEKLFF; DNA: TGTGCCAGCAGTGTCTCCAGGGACAGGGGAACTAATGAAAAACTGTTTTTT
V: TRBV25-1; size: few; length: 13; J: TRBJ2-1; D: .; CDR3: CASSDGGYNEQFF; DNA: TGTGCCAGCAGTGACGGCGGCTACAATGAGCAGTTCTTC
V: TRBV5-4; size: .; length: 14; J: TRBJ2-2; D: .; CDR3: CASSRDTNTGELFF; DNA: TGTGCCAGCAGCCGGGACACGAACACCGGGGAGCTGTTTTTT
V: TRBV6-5; size: .; length: 14; J: TRBJ1-5; D: TRBD1; CDR3: CASSKTGLNQPQHF; DNA: TGTGCCAGCAGTAAGACAGGGTTGAATCAGCCCCAGCATTTT
V: TRBV7-2; size: few; length: 16; J: TRBJ1-2; D: TRBD1; CDR3: CASSLRGTGPNYGYTF; DNA: TGTGCCAGCAGCTTAAGGGGGACAGGGCCTAACTATGGCTACACCTTC
V: TRBV6-5; size: .; length: 14; J: TRBJ1-1; D: .; CDR3: CASSYSEGSPEAFF; DNA: TGTGCCAGCAGTTACTCGGAAGGGAGCCCTGAAGCTTTCTTT
V: TRBV7-3; size: .; length: 16; J: TRBJ2-3; D: TRBD2; CDR3: CASSFIAGGGTDTQYF; DNA: TGTGCCAGCAGCTTCATAGCGGGGGGGGGCACAGATACGCAGTATTTT